This entry lists 10 T cell receptor beta chains sequenced from one sample in a study of PD-L1 blockade in urothelial cancer. Stated time point: peripheral blood 6 weeks after treatment start. Method: immunoSEQ multiplex PCR; TCRdb's copy keeps in-frame clones and lacks some. The table records over 100,000 clones, about 91% of them present only once. Material: PBMCs, obtained around atezolizumab (anti-PD-L1) treatment. These receptors all stem from a man aged 60 to 69 with urothelial cancer.

This chain joins TRBV7-2 and TRBJ2-7; a weak D match, TRBD1 (6 bases). CDR1 is SGHTA and CDR2 is FQGNSA in the germline V gene. The length of the CDR3 is 14 residues. The V and J ends lost 4 bases and 4 bases respectively, with 14 bases between them. The chain's CDR3 is CASSYLTGPYEQYF. The CDR3 DNA reads as TGTGCCAGCAGCTACCTGACAGGACCATACGAGCAGTACTTC.

This clone was counted a few times. The J gene is TRBJ1-6, the V gene TRBV11-2; D remains unclear. This CDR3 has 19 amino acids. The germline V and J ends were trimmed by 2 bases and 3 bases, with 20 bases remaining between them. CDR1 SGHAT and CDR2 FQNNGV come from the germline V gene. The CDR3 bases are TGTGCCAGCAGCTTAAATTCGGCAGGCGGGATGAACTATAATTCACCCCTCCACTTT. It encodes CASSLNSAGGMNYNSPLHF.

This sequence joins TRBV5-1 and TRBJ2-7; TRBD1 aligns across 8 bases. Germline values: CDR1 SGHRS, CDR2 YFSETQ. The CDR3 has 15 residues. The V and J ends lost 1 base and 6 bases, in that order; junction bases with no gene match: 9. CDR3 coding DNA: TGCGCCAGCAGCTTGCGAGGACAGGGTCGCAGCGAGCAGTACTTC. This translates into CASSLRGQGRSEQYF.

This clone was observed a handful of times. The genes are TRBV5-4 and TRBJ1-5, with TRBD1 matching 8 bases. The CDR3 is made up of 13 amino acids. The V gene end was trimmed by 4 bases and the J gene end by 7 bases; junction bases not matched to a gene: 4. The V gene's germline CDR1 is SGHNT and CDR2 YYREEE (reference sequence). This chain's CDR3 is CASSLGQGQPQHF. In DNA form, the CDR3 reads TGTGCCAGCAGCCTAGGACAGGGACAGCCCCAGCATTTT.

In the case of this clone: Within the sample, other DNA sequences also encode this same CDR3. This rearrangement joins TRBV9 to TRBJ1-4; TRBD1 matches 7 bases. The V segment lost 3 bases and the J segment 0 bases; nucleotides outside the gene matches: 2. Looked up from germline, CDR1 is SGDLS and CDR2 is YYNGEE. The CDR3 runs 15 residues. In nucleotides, the CDR3 is TGTGCCAGCAGCGCTACAGGGGCAACTAATGAAAAACTGTTTTTT. This sequence encodes CASSATGATNEKLFF.

This clone was observed once. At the DNA level, this CDR3 is encoded by other sequences in the same sample as well. The chain uses TRBV9 and TRBJ2-5; D is undetermined. The CDR3 has 13 amino acids. With 0 bases removed from V and 5 bases from J, the gap between germline ends came to 8 bases. Germline CDR1 and CDR2: SGDLS and YYNGEE. CDR3 amino acids: CASSVAVEETQYF. CDR3 bases: TGTGCCAGCAGCGTAGCTGTGGAGGAGACCCAGTACTTC.

The chain couples TRBV11-2 to TRBJ1-5; the D is unclear. V shed 4 bases and J shed 4 bases, with 8 bases lying between them. The CDR3 loop spans 13 amino acids. Germline values: CDR1 SGHAT, CDR2 FQNNGV. CDR3: CASSSGTNQPQHF. For the CDR3, the DNA is TGTGCCAGCAGCTCGGGAACAAATCAGCCCCAGCATTTT.

Only one count was recorded for this clone. The rearrangement links TRBV7-2 to TRBJ2-7, with 7 bases that match TRBD2. The CDR3 runs 16 residues. J was trimmed by 0 bases and V by 1 base; bases with no gene match: 6. Germline V CDR1 and CDR2: SGHTA, FQGNSA. The CDR3 spells CASSLEWASGSYEQYF. The DNA for the CDR3 is TGTGCCAGCAGCTTAGAGTGGGCTAGCGGCTCCTACGAGCAGTACTTC. Combining the CDR3 with reference TRBV7-2 and TRBJ2-7 gives the whole variable domain GAGVSQSPSNKVTEKGKDVELRCDPISGHTALYWYRQSLGQGLEFLIYFQGNSAPDKSGLPSDRFSAERTGGSVSTLTIQRTQQEDSAVYLCASSLEWASGSYEQYFGPGTRLTVT.

Details on this clone: A read error may produce the germline difference seen at one junction end. V is TRBV7-7 and J is TRBJ2-1; TRBD2 agrees at 7 bases. The CDR3 is 15 residues long. Germline CDR1 is SSHAT and CDR2 is FNYEAQ (reference sequence). The CDR3 region has the DNA TGTGCTAGCAGCTTAGGGGTAGCGGGTTACAATGAGCAGTTCTTC. This codes for CASSLGVAGYNEQFF.

The chain recombines TRBV7-2 with TRBJ1-1, with TRBD1 matching 9 bases. J lost 5 bases, V lost 5 bases, and 9 bases had no gene match. Germline V gene sequence: CDR1 SGHTA, CDR2 FQGNSA. This CDR3 has 15 amino acids. The CDR3 loop is CASSADRGGGTEAFF. DNA of the CDR3: TGTGCCAGCAGCGCGGACAGGGGCGGGGGGACTGAAGCTTTCTTT.